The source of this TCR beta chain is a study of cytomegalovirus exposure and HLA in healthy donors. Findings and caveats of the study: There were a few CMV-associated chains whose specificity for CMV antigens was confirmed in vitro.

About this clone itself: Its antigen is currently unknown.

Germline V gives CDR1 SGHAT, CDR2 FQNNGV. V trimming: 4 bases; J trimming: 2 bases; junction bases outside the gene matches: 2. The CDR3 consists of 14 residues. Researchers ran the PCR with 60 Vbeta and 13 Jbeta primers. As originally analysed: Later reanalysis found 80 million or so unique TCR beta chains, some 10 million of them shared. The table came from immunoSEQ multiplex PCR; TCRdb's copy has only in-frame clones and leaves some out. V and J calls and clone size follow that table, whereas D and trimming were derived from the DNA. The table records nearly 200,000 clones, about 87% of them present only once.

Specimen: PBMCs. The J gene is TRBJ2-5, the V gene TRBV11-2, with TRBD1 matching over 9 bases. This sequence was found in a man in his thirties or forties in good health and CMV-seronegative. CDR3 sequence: CASSSTGGQETQYF. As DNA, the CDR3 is TGTGCCAGCAGCTCGACAGGGGGGCAAGAGACCCAGTACTTC.